A selection of T cell receptor beta chains follows, all from one sample in a study of blood T cell repertoires in COVID-19. Data came from immunoSEQ multiplex PCR; TCRdb stores just in-frame clones and leaves some out. The sample holds about 230,000 clones, 65% to 90% seen once. The sequenced material came from PBMCs or T cells enriched from blood (not recorded which). All receptors come from a man between 18 and 35 years old who had recovered from COVID-19. The CDR3 runs from the conserved cysteine through the conserved F or W. The order of the fields is V gene, clone size, D gene, J gene, CDR3 DNA, CDR3 protein. D genes are given only for firm matches. Clone size is not always given. Where it is, it says once, few, many or a class for expanded clones.

TRBV29-1	NA	TRBD1	TRBJ2-1	TGCAGCGTCACTGGACAGGGGTATTCGGTTGGGCAGTTCTTC	CSVTGQGYSVGQFF
TRBV15	once	TRBD2	TRBJ2-5	TGTGCCACCAGCAGAGGCGCTAGCGGGGGGCAAGAGACCCAGTACTTC	CATSRGASGGQETQYF
TRBV19	NA	NA	TRBJ2-1	TGTGCCAGTAACGAGGCCGAGACCTACAATGAGCAGTTCTTC	CASNEAETYNEQFF
TRBV10-3	NA	TRBD2	TRBJ2-3	TGTGCCATCAGTCCGCTAGCGGGGGGCACAGATACGCAGTATTTT	CAISPLAGGTDTQYF
TRBV18	NA	TRBD1	TRBJ1-4	TGTGCCAGCTCACCAAACAGGGGGCGAAGTGAAAAACTGTTTTTT	CASSPNRGRSEKLFF
TRBV4-1	NA	NA	TRBJ2-1	TGCGCCAGCAGCCCAGGTAACAATGAGCAGTTCTTC	CASSPGNNEQFF
TRBV19	NA	NA	TRBJ1-6	TGTGCCAGTAGCCCCCCGGGCGGGAATTCACCCCTCCACTTT	CASSPPGGNSPLHF
TRBV9	NA	TRBD2	TRBJ2-3	TGTGCCAGCAGCGCGAATACCGAGGTCGCGGGAGGTCGACGTCATAGCACAGATACGCAGTATTTT	CASSANTEVAGGRRHSTDTQYF
TRBV28	NA	TRBD1	TRBJ1-1	TGTGCCAGCAGCATTTACAGGGGCACGAACACTGAAGCTTTCTTT	CASSIYRGTNTEAFF
TRBV19	few	NA	TRBJ1-2	TGTGCCAGTAATTTGGGAGGGCATGGCTACACCTTC	CASNLGGHGYTF
TRBV19	NA	NA	TRBJ2-5	TGTGCCAGTAGTATAGCGGGACAACAAGAGACCCAGTACTTC	CASSIAGQQETQYF
TRBV2	NA	NA	TRBJ1-2	TGTGCCAGTCCGACGACAGGTTCCTATGGCTACACCTTC	CASPTTGSYGYTF
TRBV7-9	NA	TRBD2	TRBJ2-3	TGTGCCATCCCAAGGGGTGTAGCGGGAGTGATTACAGATACGCAGTATTTT	CAIPRGVAGVITDTQYF
TRBV9	NA	NA	TRBJ1-1	TGTGCCAGCAAGGGGGATACTGAAGCTTTCTTT	CASKGDTEAFF
TRBV12-3/TRBV12-4	NA	NA	TRBJ1-2	TGTGCCAGCAGTTTACGGGGTAACTATGGCTACACCTTC	CASSLRGNYGYTF
TRBV30	NA	NA	TRBJ1-1	TGTGCCTGGAGTTCTCCGGAGTACTTGAACACTGAAGCTTTCTTT	CAWSSPEYLNTEAFF
TRBV19	NA	TRBD2	TRBJ2-1	TGTGCCAGTAGTGTAAGACTAGCGGGGGACAATGAGCAGTTCTTC	CASSVRLAGDNEQFF
TRBV6-6	NA	NA	TRBJ1-5	TGTGCCATCCAGACAGTTAGCAATCAGCCCCAGCATTTT	CAIQTVSNQPQHF
TRBV19	NA	NA	TRBJ1-5	TGTGCCAGTAGTATTTCGGGGATACAGCCCCAGCATTTT	CASSISGIQPQHF
TRBV6-4	few	NA	TRBJ2-2	TGTGCCAGCAGTGTCGAAAGGGGAACCGGGGAGCTGTTTTTT	CASSVERGTGELFF
TRBV10-2	NA	NA	TRBJ2-7	TGCGCCAGCAGGCACCCCCCCTCGGAGGTGCAGTACTTC	CASRHPPSEVQYF
TRBV27	NA	TRBD2	TRBJ2-2	TGTGCCAGCAGCCCTGGGACGGGACTAGCGGGATCCGGGGAGCTGTTTTTT	CASSPGTGLAGSGELFF
TRBV4-1	few	NA	TRBJ2-7	TGCGCCAGCAGCCAAGAAGGGGGCTACGAGCAGTACTTC	CASSQEGGYEQYF
TRBV5-1	NA	TRBD1	TRBJ2-7	TGCGCCAGCAGCCAGGGACAGGGGCCTAAAGAGCAGTACTTC	CASSQGQGPKEQYF